This T cell receptor (beta chain) was observed in a study of T cells in Graves' hyperthyroidism and ophthalmopathy. Germline CDR1 reads WSHSY; CDR2 reads SAAADI. The CDR3 extends over 15 amino acids. The trim removed 4 bases at V and 6 bases at J, leaving 9 bases unmatched. With respect to this clonotype: Here the CDR3 omits its conserved ending phenylalanine or tryptophan, so a read error is the likely source.

What was amplified from RNA transcripts were TCR beta CDR3 regions. Primed by the HTBI set, a first-round RT-PCR was run on the TCR CDR3. TCRdb called the multiplex PCR reads again in MiXCR, with one record for every CDR3 protein. This sample has about 98,000 distinct CDR3 sequences, with around 37% found just once. The material sequenced was peripheral blood or thyroid tissue (not recorded which). This TCR was recovered from a woman aged 25 to 45 with Graves' hyperthyroidism. V is TRBV10-2 and J is TRBJ2-3; 8 nucleotides agree with TRBD2. In DNA form, the CDR3 reads TGCGCCAGCAGTGTCTGGGCGGGAGGAACGGATACGCAGTATCTT. As protein: CASSVWAGGTDTQYL.